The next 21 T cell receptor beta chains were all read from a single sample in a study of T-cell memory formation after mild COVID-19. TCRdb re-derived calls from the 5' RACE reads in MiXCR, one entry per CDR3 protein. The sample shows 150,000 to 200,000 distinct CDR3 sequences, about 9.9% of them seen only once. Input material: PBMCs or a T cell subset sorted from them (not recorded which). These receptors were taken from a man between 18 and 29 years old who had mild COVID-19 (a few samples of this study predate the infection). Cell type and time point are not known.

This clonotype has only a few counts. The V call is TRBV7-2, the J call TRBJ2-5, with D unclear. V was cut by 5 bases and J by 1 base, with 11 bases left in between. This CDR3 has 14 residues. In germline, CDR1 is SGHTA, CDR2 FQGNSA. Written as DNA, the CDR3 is TGTGCCAGCAGCCCACAAGGGTTCCAAGAGACCCAGTACTTC. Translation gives CASSPQGFQETQYF.

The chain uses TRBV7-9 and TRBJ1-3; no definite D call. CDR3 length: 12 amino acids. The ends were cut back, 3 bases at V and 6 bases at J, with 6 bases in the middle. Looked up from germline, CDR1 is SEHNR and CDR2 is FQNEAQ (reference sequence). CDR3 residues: CASSFAENTIYF. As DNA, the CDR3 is TGTGCCAGCAGCTTCGCCGAAAACACCATATATTTT.

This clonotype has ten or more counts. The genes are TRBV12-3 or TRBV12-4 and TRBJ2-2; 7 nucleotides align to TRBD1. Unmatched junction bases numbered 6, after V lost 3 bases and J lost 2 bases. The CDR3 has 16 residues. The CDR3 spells CASSLGTGVNTGELFF. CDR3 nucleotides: TGTGCCAGCAGTTTGGGTACAGGGGTAAACACCGGGGAGCTGTTTTTT.

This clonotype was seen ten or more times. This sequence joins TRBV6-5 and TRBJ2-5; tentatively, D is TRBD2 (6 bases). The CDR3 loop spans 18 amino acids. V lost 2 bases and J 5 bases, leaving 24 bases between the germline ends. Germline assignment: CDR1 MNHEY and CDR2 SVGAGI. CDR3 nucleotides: TGTGCCAGCAGTTACAATCGTGGTGGTCTAGCGAGGGCGGAGACCCAGTACTTC. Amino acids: CASSYNRGGLARAETQYF.

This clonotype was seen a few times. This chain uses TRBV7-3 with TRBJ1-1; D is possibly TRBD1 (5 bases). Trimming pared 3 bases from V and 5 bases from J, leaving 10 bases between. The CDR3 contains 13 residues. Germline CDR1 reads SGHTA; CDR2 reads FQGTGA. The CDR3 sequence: CASSFGGGTEAFF. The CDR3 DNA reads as TGTGCCAGCAGCTTCGGGGGGGGTACTGAAGCTTTCTTT.

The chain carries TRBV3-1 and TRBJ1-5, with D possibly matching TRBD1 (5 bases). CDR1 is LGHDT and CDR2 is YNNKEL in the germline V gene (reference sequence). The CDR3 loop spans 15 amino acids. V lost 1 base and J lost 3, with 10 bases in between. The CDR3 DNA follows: TGTGCCAGCAGCCAAGTCTGGGGCTACAATCAGCCCCAGCATTTT. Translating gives CASSQVWGYNQPQHF.

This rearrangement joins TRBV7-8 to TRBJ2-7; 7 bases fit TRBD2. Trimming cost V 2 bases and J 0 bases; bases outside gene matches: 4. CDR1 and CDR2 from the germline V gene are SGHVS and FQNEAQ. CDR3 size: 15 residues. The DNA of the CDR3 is TGTGCCAGCAGCTTACGGCGGGGGAACTCCTACGAGCAGTACTTC. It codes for CASSLRRGNSYEQYF.

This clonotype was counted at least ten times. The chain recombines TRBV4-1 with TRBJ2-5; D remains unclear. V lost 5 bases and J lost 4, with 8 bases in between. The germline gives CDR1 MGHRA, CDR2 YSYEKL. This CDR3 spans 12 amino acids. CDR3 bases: TGCGCCAGCAGCAGGCTAGGAGAGACCCAGTACTTC. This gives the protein CASSRLGETQYF.

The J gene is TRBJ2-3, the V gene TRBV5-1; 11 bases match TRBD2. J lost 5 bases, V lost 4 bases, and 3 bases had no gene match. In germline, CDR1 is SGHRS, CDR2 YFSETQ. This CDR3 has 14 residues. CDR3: CASSPGLAVDTQYF. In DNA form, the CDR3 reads TGCGCCAGCAGCCCGGGACTAGCGGTAGATACGCAGTATTTT.

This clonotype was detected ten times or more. The CDR3 nucleotides read TGTGCCAGCAAATCCGGGGCTAACTCCTACGAGCAGTACTTC. Residues: CASKSGANSYEQYF. The chain couples TRBV2 to TRBJ2-7; D possibly matches TRBD1 or TRBD2 (5 bases each). The CDR3 has 14 amino acids. Looked up from germline, CDR1 is SNHLY and CDR2 is FYNNEI. V was shortened by 7 bases and J by 0 bases, with 13 bases between the two germline ends.

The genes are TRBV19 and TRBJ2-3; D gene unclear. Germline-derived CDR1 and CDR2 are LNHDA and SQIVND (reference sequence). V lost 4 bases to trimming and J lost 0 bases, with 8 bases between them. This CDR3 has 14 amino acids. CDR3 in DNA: TGTGCCAGTAGTACTCAAACGAGCACAGATACGCAGTATTTT. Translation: CASSTQTSTDTQYF.

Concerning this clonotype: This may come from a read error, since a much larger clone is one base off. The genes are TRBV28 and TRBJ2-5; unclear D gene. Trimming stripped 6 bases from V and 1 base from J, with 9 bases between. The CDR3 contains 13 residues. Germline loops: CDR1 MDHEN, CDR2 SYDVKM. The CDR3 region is CASSLASQETQYF. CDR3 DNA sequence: TGTGCCAGCAGCTTAGCTTCCCAAGAGACCCAGTACTTC.

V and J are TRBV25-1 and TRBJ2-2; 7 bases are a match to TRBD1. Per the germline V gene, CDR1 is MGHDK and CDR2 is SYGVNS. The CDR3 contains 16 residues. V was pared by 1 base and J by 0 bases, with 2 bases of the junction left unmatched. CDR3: CASSELGTANTGELFF. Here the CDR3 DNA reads TGTGCCAGCAGTGAATTGGGGACAGCGAACACCGGGGAGCTGTTTTTT.

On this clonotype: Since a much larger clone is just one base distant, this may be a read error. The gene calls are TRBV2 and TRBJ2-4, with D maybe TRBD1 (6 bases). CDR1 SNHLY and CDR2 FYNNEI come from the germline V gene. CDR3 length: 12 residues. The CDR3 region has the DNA TGTGCCAGCCGTGAGGACAGAAACATTCAGTACTTC. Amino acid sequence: CASREDRNIQYF.

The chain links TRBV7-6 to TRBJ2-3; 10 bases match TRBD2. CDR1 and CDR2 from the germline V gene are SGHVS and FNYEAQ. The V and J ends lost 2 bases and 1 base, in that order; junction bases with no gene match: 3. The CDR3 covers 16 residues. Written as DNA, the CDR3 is TGTGCCAGCAGCTTAATAGCGGGGGGACGCACAGATACGCAGTATTTT. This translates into CASSLIAGGRTDTQYF.

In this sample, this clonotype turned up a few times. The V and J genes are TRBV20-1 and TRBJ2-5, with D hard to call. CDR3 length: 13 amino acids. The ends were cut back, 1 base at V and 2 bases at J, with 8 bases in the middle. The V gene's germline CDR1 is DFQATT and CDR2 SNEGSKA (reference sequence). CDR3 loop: CSARVGSQETQYF. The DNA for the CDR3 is TGCAGTGCTAGAGTGGGATCTCAAGAGACCCAGTACTTC.

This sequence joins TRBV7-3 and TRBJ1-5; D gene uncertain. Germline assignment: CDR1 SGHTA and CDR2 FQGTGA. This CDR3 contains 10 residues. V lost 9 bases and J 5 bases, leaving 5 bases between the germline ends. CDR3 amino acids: CASKHQPQHF. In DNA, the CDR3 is TGTGCCAGTAAACATCAGCCCCAGCATTTT.

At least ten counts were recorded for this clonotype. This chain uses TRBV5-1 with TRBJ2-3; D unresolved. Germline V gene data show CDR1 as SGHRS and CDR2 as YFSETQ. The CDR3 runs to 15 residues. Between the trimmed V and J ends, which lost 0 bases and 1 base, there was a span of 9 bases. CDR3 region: CASSLGAGGTDTQYF. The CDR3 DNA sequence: TGCGCCAGCAGCTTGGGGGCTGGAGGCACAGATACGCAGTATTTT.

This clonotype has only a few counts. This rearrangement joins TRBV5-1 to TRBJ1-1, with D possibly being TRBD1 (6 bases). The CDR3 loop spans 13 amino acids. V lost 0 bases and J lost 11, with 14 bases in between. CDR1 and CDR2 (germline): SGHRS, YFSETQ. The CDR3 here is CASSLAGGSRAFF. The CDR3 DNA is TGCGCCAGCAGCTTGGCCGGGGGCTCGAGGGCTTTCTTT.

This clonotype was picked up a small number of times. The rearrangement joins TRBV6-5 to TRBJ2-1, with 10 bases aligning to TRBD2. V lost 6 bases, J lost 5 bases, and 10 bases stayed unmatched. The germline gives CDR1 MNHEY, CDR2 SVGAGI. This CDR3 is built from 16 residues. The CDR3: CASSSGSGGSHNEQFF. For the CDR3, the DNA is TGTGCCAGCAGCTCCGGTAGCGGGGGGTCCCACAATGAGCAGTTCTTC.

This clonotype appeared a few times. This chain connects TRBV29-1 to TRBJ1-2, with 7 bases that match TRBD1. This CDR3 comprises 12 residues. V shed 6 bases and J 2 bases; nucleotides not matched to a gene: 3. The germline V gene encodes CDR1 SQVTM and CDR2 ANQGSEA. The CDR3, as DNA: TGCAGCGTCCTGACAGGGAACTATGGCTACACCTTC. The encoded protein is CSVLTGNYGYTF.